These 20 T cell receptor beta chains originate from one sample sequenced in a study of T-cell memory formation after mild COVID-19. MiXCR, applied by TCRdb to the 5' RACE reads, yields one record per CDR3 protein. Here the sample spans approximately 200,000 distinct CDR3 sequences, roughly 16% being singletons. Sequencing was performed on PBMCs or a T cell subset sorted from them (not recorded which). The receptors here all came from an adult woman who had mild COVID-19 (a few samples of this study predate the infection). Cell type and time point are not known.

At least ten counts were recorded for this clonotype. The genes are TRBV30 and TRBJ2-4, with unresolved D. The V end lost 4 bases, the J end lost 4 bases, and 5 bases lay between the germline ends. The CDR3 runs 11 residues. The germline V gene encodes CDR1 GTSNPN and CDR2 SVGIG (reference sequence). This CDR3 is CAWISKNIQYF. For the CDR3, the DNA is TGTGCCTGGATTAGTAAAAACATTCAGTACTTC.

This chain's CDR3 is CASSSNTGTGELFF. The CDR3 bases are TGTGCCAGCAGCTCGAATACAGGCACCGGGGAGCTGTTTTTT. J is TRBJ2-2 and V is TRBV7-3, with a weak D call TRBD1 (5 bases). This CDR3 is 14 amino acids long. V shed 4 bases and J shed 4 bases, with 10 bases lying between them. Germline-derived CDR1 and CDR2 are SGHTA and FQGTGA.

This chain uses TRBV13 with TRBJ2-2; 8 bases map to TRBD1. This CDR3 has 15 amino acids. From germline, CDR1 is PRHDT and CDR2 FYEKMQ (reference sequence). Losses at the gene ends were 3 bases for V and 6 bases for J; bases not matched to a gene: 6. In DNA, the CDR3 is TGTGCCAGCAGCTTGGGACAGGTTATCCCCGGGGAGCTGTTTTTT. This translates into CASSLGQVIPGELFF.

V gene TRBV6-2 or TRBV6-3 combines with J gene TRBJ2-3; 8 bases are a match to TRBD2. Per the germline V gene, CDR1 is MNHEY and CDR2 is SVGEGT. Trimming removed 2 bases from V and 1 base from J; junction bases left unmatched: 11. CDR3 size: 18 residues. This CDR3 reads CASSYNPEAGARTDTQYF. The CDR3 DNA reads TGTGCCAGCAGTTACAACCCTGAAGCGGGGGCCCGCACAGATACGCAGTATTTT.

This chain uses TRBV7-7 with TRBJ2-5; TRBD2 matches 14 bases. The CDR3 covers 16 residues. V trimming: 6 bases; J trimming: 1 base; junction bases outside the gene matches: 4. Germline CDR1 is SSHAT and CDR2 is FNYEAQ (reference sequence). The chain's CDR3 is CASSRGLAGVQETQYF. CDR3 nucleotide sequence: TGTGCCAGCAGTCGGGGACTAGCGGGGGTCCAAGAGACCCAGTACTTC.

This clonotype has at least ten counts. J is TRBJ1-1 and V is TRBV12-3 or TRBV12-4; no reliable D call. The length of the CDR3 is 11 residues. Trimming cost V 7 bases and J 2 bases, with 5 bases left between them. The CDR3 DNA reads as TGTGCCAGCAAAAGAAACACTGAAGCTTTCTTT. Translated, it gives CASKRNTEAFF.

This clonotype was seen a few times. The chain links TRBV29-1 to TRBJ2-7, with 7 bases that match TRBD1. The CDR3 is 11 residues long. The J segment lost 8 bases and the V segment lost 7 bases, leaving 8 bases of the junction unmatched. CDR1 is SQVTM, CDR2 ANQGSEA, per germline. CDR3 loop: CSAARQGQQYF. CDR3 DNA sequence: TGCAGCGCTGCTCGACAGGGCCAGCAGTACTTC.

This clonotype was seen a handful of times. The chain links TRBV7-3 to TRBJ2-5, with 9 bases that match TRBD2. Germline V gives CDR1 SGHTA, CDR2 FQGTGA. The CDR3 runs to 19 residues. Trimming removed 2 bases from V and 0 bases from J; junction bases left unmatched: 13. DNA for the CDR3: TGTGCCAGCAGCTTAGGTTTAGGGCTAGCGGGATTGTACCAAGAGACCCAGTACTTC. It codes for CASSLGLGLAGLYQETQYF. The full variable domain, rest sourced from reference TRBV7-3 and TRBJ2-5, is GAGVSQTPSNKVTEKGKYVELRCDPISGHTALYWYRQSLGQGPEFLIYFQGTGAADDSGLPNDRFFAVRPEGSVSTLKIQRTERGDSAVYLCASSLGLGLAGLYQETQYFGPGTRLLVL.

The chain is built from TRBV12-3 or TRBV12-4 and TRBJ2-2; 7 bases align to TRBD1. Germline trimming cut 3 bases from V and 2 bases from J; bases unmatched to any gene: 6. The CDR3 totals 16 residues. In DNA form, the CDR3 reads TGTGCCAGCAGTTTCCTGGGACAGATCAACACCGGGGAGCTGTTTTTT. Translation gives CASSFLGQINTGELFF.

This clonotype turned up a few times. The chain is built from TRBV19 and TRBJ2-7; TRBD1 matches 12 bases. This CDR3 is built from 14 residues. Trimming cost V 6 bases and J 4 bases; bases outside gene matches: 4. Germline CDR1 is LNHDA and CDR2 is SQIVND (reference sequence). The CDR3 nucleotides read TGTGCCAGTAGGGGGACAGGGGGCAAGTACGAGCAGTACTTC. Translating gives CASRGTGGKYEQYF.

This clonotype was picked up a small number of times. The gene calls are TRBV6-6 and TRBJ2-3; 10 bases align to TRBD2. The CDR3 totals 13 residues. V trimming: 9 bases; J trimming: 2 bases; junction bases outside the gene matches: 2. Germline values: CDR1 MNHNY, CDR2 SVGAGI (reference sequence). CDR3 in amino acids: CASSGRNTDTQYF. DNA of the CDR3: TGTGCCAGTAGCGGGAGGAACACAGATACGCAGTATTTT.

The V gene is TRBV10-3, the J gene TRBJ1-5, with unresolved D. Trimming left V 0 bases short and J 6 bases short, with 9 bases between. The CDR3 length is 14 residues. CDR1 is ENHRY, CDR2 SYGVKD, per germline. DNA of the CDR3: TGTGCCATCAGTGAGTCGGGCGGCAGTCAGCCCCAGCATTTT. Translating it yields CAISESGGSQPQHF.

This clonotype was found a few times. J is TRBJ2-5 and V is TRBV6-6, with 9 bases lining up with TRBD2. The V segment lost 2 bases and the J segment 4 bases; nucleotides outside the gene matches: 5. This CDR3 is built from 15 residues. Germline CDR1 and CDR2: MNHNY and SVGAGI (reference sequence). CDR3 DNA: TGTGCCAGCAGTTACGGCGGGGGGGCCCTAGAGACCCAGTACTTC. Residues: CASSYGGGALETQYF.

This clonotype was found a few times. The CDR3 is CAWSPSYRRLYEQYF. The CDR3, as DNA: TGTGCCTGGAGTCCAAGCTATCGACGGCTCTACGAGCAGTACTTC. V usage is TRBV30 and J usage is TRBJ2-7; D remains ambiguous. Per the germline V gene, CDR1 is GTSNPN and CDR2 is SVGIG (reference sequence). The CDR3 consists of 15 residues. The V end was cut by 2 bases, the J end by 3 bases, with 17 bases between.

This clonotype was picked up a small number of times. V is TRBV19 and J is TRBJ1-1, with 7 positions matching TRBD1. V dropped 4 bases and J dropped 1; count of bases not matched to a gene: 3. The germline V gene has CDR1 LNHDA and CDR2 SQIVND (reference sequence). The CDR3 runs to 14 residues. CDR3 protein: CASSRRTGNTEAFF. CDR3 DNA: TGTGCCAGTAGTAGAAGGACAGGGAACACTGAAGCTTTCTTT.

This chain's CDR3 is CASSYSRAGARDTQYF. In DNA, the CDR3 is TGTGCCAGCAGTTACTCGAGGGCAGGAGCCAGGGATACGCAGTATTTT. The rearrangement links TRBV6-5 to TRBJ2-3, with a tentative D call TRBD2 (5 bases). CDR3 length: 16 amino acids. Trimming removed 0 bases from V and 6 bases from J, with 16 bases in between. Germline V gives CDR1 MNHEY, CDR2 SVGAGI.

This chain connects TRBV6-6 to TRBJ2-2; TRBD2 aligns across 8 bases. Trimming at V came to 4 bases and at J to 1 base, leaving 8 bases not matched to a gene. The CDR3 loop spans 17 amino acids. The germline V gene has CDR1 MNHNY and CDR2 SVGAGI (reference sequence). The CDR3, as DNA: TGTGCCAGCAGTTCATTTTTAGCGGGAAGGAACACCGGGGAGCTGTTTTTT. Amino acid sequence: CASSSFLAGRNTGELFF.

The V and J genes are TRBV20-1 and TRBJ2-7; 9 bases agree with TRBD1. The length of the CDR3 is 15 residues. From germline, CDR1 is DFQATT and CDR2 SNEGSKA (reference sequence). V trimming: 1 base; J trimming: 0 bases; junction bases outside the gene matches: 4. The chain's CDR3 is CSARVQGASSYEQYF. DNA of the CDR3: TGCAGTGCTAGAGTACAGGGGGCCAGCTCCTACGAGCAGTACTTC.

The V call is TRBV24-1, the J call TRBJ2-3, with a weak D call TRBD2 (5 bases). V gave up 4 bases and J gave up 9 bases, with 16 bases separating them. Per germline, CDR1 KGHDR and CDR2 SFDVKD. The CDR3 is 14 amino acids. CDR3 loop: CATSDPKGAHTQYF. CDR3 coding DNA: TGTGCCACCAGTGACCCAAAGGGAGCTCACACGCAGTATTTT.

This chain links TRBV7-2 with TRBJ2-1; 7 nucleotides agree with TRBD1. J gave up 7 bases and V 3 bases, and 12 bases lay outside the gene matches. The germline V gene has CDR1 SGHTA and CDR2 FQGNSA. The CDR3 runs to 16 residues. CDR3 sequence (DNA): TGTGCCAGCAGCTTCACCGTTGGCAGGGGGTGGAATGAGCAGTTCTTC. Its protein is CASSFTVGRGWNEQFF. Drawing the rest from reference TRBV7-2 and TRBJ2-1, the complete variable domain is GAGVSQSPSNKVTEKGKDVELRCDPISGHTALYWYRQSLGQGLEFLIYFQGNSAPDKSGLPSDRFSAERTGGSVSTLTIQRTQQEDSAVYLCASSFTVGRGWNEQFFGPGTRLTVL.